Below, 8 T cell receptor beta chains from the same sample are listed, as sequenced in a study of blood T cells in healthy people across ages. The authors ran a second PCR of about 6 to 11 cycles using a sample-barcoded 5' primer and a J-beta primer mix. Each CDR3 protein gets one entry after TCRdb re-called the 5' RACE reads with MiXCR. Counted here are roughly 830,000 distinct CDR3 sequences, about 62% occurring once; the ten biggest clones make up around a quarter. Sample: blood. The receptors derive from a young man in good health.

The rearrangement joins TRBV27 to TRBJ2-5, with 8 bases matching TRBD1. The germline V gene encodes CDR1 MNHEY and CDR2 SMNVEV (reference sequence). The CDR3 is 13 amino acids. J was trimmed by 7 bases and V by 6 bases; bases with no gene match: 7. CDR3 region: CASRRVTGATQYF. The CDR3 nucleotides read TGTGCCAGCAGACGAGTGACAGGGGCGACCCAGTACTTC.

The chain joins TRBV15 to TRBJ2-7; D unresolved. CDR1 and CDR2 (germline): LNHNV, YYDKDF (reference sequence). The CDR3 is 13 residues long. Trimming pared 0 bases from V and 3 bases from J, leaving 6 bases between. The CDR3 DNA follows: TGTGCCACCAGCAGAGATCGGAGCTACGAGCAGTACTTC. It is translated as CATSRDRSYEQYF.

This clonotype was observed a few times. The chain carries TRBV20-1 and TRBJ2-5; D is possibly TRBD2 (5 bases). Germline CDR1 reads DFQATT; CDR2 reads SNEGSKA (reference sequence). Trimming cost V 2 bases and J 4 bases, with 14 bases left between them. This CDR3 is 14 amino acids long. CDR3 in amino acids: CSARTRIPPETQYF. For the CDR3, the DNA is TGCAGTGCTAGAACTAGGATCCCCCCAGAGACCCAGTACTTC.

Comment on this clonotype: A read error may explain this, as a much larger clone is one base away. The rearrangement uses TRBV7-6 and TRBJ2-6; 8 bases map to TRBD1. The CDR3 is 16 residues long. Germline V gives CDR1 SGHVS, CDR2 FNYEAQ. The CDR3 region has the DNA TGTGCCAGCAGCTTAGACAGGGGGTCAGGGGCCAACGCCCTGACTTTC. Its translation is CASSLDRGSGANALTF.

CDR3 in amino acids: CSGGDRANQPQHF. CDR3 in DNA: TGCAGCGGCGGGGACAGGGCCAATCAGCCCCAGCATTTT. The chain joins TRBV29-1 to TRBJ1-5, with 9 bases lining up with TRBD1. CDR1 and CDR2 from the germline V gene are SQVTM and ANQGSEA. The CDR3 runs 13 residues. The trim removed 7 bases at V and 3 bases at J, leaving 4 bases unmatched.

A note on this clonotype: At one end the junction does not follow the germline gene, possibly because of a read error. The chain combines TRBV5-4 with TRBJ1-2; D gene ambiguous. The CDR3 is 13 amino acids. The germline V gene has CDR1 SGHNT and CDR2 YYREEE (reference sequence). The CDR3 DNA sequence: TGTGCCAGCAGCTTGGGGGCCTCGGATGGCTGCACCTTC. This encodes CASSLGASDGCTF.

In regard to this clonotype: At one boundary the junction diverges from the germline segment, which might be a read error. J is TRBJ2-3 and V is TRBV7-7; no clear D gene. Looked up from germline, CDR1 is SSHAT and CDR2 is FNYEAQ (reference sequence). This CDR3 has 11 amino acids. The CDR3 protein is CASSEKDTQYF. DNA of the CDR3: TGTGCTAGCAGCGAAAAGGATACGCAGTATTTT. The entire variable domain, with the rest obtained from reference TRBV7-7 and TRBJ2-3, is as follows: GAGVSQSPRYKVTKRGQDVTLRCDPISSHATLYWYQQALGQGPEFLTYFNYEAQPDKSGLPSDRFSAERPEGSISTLTIQRTEQRDSAMYRCASSEKDTQYFGPGTRLTVL.

The chain recombines TRBV15 with TRBJ2-7, with D hard to call. The germline V gene has CDR1 LNHNV and CDR2 YYDKDF (reference sequence). V gave up 1 base and J gave up 2 bases, with 15 bases separating them. This CDR3 has 16 residues. The CDR3 is CATSRGLASDAYEQYF. CDR3 nucleotides: TGTGCCACCAGCAGAGGGTTAGCAAGCGACGCCTACGAGCAGTACTTC.